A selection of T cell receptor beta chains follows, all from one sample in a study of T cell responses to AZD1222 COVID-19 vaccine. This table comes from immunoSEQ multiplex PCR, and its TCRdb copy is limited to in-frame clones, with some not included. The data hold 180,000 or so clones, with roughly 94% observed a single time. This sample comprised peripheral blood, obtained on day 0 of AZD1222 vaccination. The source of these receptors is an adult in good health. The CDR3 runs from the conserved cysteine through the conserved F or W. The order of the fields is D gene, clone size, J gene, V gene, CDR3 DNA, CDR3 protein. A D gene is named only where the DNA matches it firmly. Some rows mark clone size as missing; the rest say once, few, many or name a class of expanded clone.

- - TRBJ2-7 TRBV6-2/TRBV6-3 TGTGCCAGCAGTTACCCTATCGGGACTGCCGGAGGGGAGCAGTACTTC CASSYPIGTAGGEQYF
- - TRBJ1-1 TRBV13 TGTGCCAGCAGCTTATATCAAGTAGGCAGCTTGAACACTGAAGCTTTCTTT CASSLYQVGSLNTEAFF
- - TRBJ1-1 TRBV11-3 TGTGCCAGCAGCCCAGGCGGAGGATTGAACACTGAAGCTTTCTTT CASSPGGGLNTEAFF
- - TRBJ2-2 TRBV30 TGTGCCTGGGCCTCTAGCGCCCCACCGCGGGAGCTGTTTTTT CAWASSAPPRELFF
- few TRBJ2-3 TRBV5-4 TGTGCCAGCGGTGGGGGCTCGACAGATACGCAGTATTTT CASGGGSTDTQYF
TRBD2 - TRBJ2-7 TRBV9 TGTGCCAGCAGCGTCGGACTAGCGGGCTACGAGCAGTACTTC CASSVGLAGYEQYF
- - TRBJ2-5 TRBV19 TGTGCCAGTAGTATAGGCCCGGGGGAGACCCAGTACTTC CASSIGPGETQYF
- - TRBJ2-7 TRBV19 TGTGCCAGTAGTATGTCAACAGCCTTGACCTACGAGCAGTACTTC CASSMSTALTYEQYF
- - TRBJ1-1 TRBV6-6 TGTGCCAGCAGTTACCACGACTCGTCCCCAAGTGAAGCTTTCTTT CASSYHDSSPSEAFF
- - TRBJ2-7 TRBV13 TGTGCCAGCAGCGTCAGGGGGGAGGGCCCCTACGAGCAGTACTTC CASSVRGEGPYEQYF
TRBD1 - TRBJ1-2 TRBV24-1 TGTGCCATTGCCCCCGGGACAGACTATGGCTACACCTTC CAIAPGTDYGYTF
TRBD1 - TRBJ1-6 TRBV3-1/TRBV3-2 TGTGCCAGCAGCCTGGACAGGGCTAATTCACCCCTCCACTTT CASSLDRANSPLHF
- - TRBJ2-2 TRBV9 TGTGCCAGCAGCATTTCCGCCGGACAAGGGATAACCGGGGAGCTGTTTTTT CASSISAGQGITGELFF
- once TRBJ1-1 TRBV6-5 TGTGCCAGCAGTTACGCCGACAGTAACACTGAAGCTTTCTTT CASSYADSNTEAFF
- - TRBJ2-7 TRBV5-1 TGCGCCAGCAGCTTGGCCCTATCTAGCTACGAGCAGTACTTC CASSLALSSYEQYF
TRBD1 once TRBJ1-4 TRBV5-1 TGCGCCAGCAGACCAGGACAGGTCGATGAAAAACTGTTTTTT CASRPGQVDEKLFF
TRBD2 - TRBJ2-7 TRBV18 TGTGCCAGCTCACCATCCGGGCTAGCGGGAGAGAGGTTCGAGCAGTACTTC CASSPSGLAGERFEQYF
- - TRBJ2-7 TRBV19 TGTGCCAGTAATGAAGGGCCTTCCTACGAGCAGTACTTC CASNEGPSYEQYF
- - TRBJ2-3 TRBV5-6 TGTGCCAGCAGCTGGTGGGGGGGCACAGATACGCAGTATTTT CASSWWGGTDTQYF
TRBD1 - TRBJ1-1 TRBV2 TGTGCCAGCAGTCGGGACAGGGGGTCCGGGGCTTTCTTT CASSRDRGSGAFF
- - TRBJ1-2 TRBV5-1 TGCGCCAGCAGCAATAGGGCCGGGACGGACTATGGCTACACCTTC CASSNRAGTDYGYTF
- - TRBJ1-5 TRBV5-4 TGTGCCAGCAGCTTCGAAGCGAAACAGCCCCAGCATTTT CASSFEAKQPQHF
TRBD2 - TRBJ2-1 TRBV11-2 TGTGCCAGCAGCTTAGTAGCGGGAGGCGAAGCCCATGAGCAGTTCTTC CASSLVAGGEAHEQFF
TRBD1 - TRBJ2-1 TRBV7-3 TGTGCCAGCAGCCCCCGGGACAGGGGTGACAATGAGCAGTTCTTC CASSPRDRGDNEQFF
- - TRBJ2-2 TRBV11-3 TGTGCCAGCAGCTTAGATGGGACCTTAGACGGGGAGCTGTTTTTT CASSLDGTLDGELFF
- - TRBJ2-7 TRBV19 TGTGCCAGTAGTAGGGTTGGAGGACAGGGAGGGTACGAGCAGTACTTC CASSRVGGQGGYEQYF
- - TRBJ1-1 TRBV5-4 TGTGCCAGCAGCTTGGACAGCACTGAAGCTTTCTTT CASSLDSTEAFF
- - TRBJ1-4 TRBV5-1 TGCGCCAGCAGCCCCGGGGGTGTTGAAAAACTGTTTTTT CASSPGGVEKLFF
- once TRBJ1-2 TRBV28 TGTGCCAGCAATTGGGTCTCTAACTATGGCTACACCTTC CASNWVSNYGYTF
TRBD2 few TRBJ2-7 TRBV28 TGTGCCAGCAGTTCCCTCGGGACAGCGGGAGGACTCTACGAGCAGTACTTC CASSSLGTAGGLYEQYF
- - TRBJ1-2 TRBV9 TGTGCCAGCAGCGTAGGAGCACCAAACTATGGCTACACCTTC CASSVGAPNYGYTF
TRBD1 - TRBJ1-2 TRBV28 TGTGCCAGCAGCTACCGTCCTTGGGACAGGGGGGACTATGGCTACACCTTC CASSYRPWDRGDYGYTF
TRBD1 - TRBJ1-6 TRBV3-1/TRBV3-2 TGTGCCAGCAGCCGTCAGGACAGGATTAATTCACCCCTCCACTTT CASSRQDRINSPLHF
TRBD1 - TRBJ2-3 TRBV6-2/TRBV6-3 TGTGCCAGCAGTTATGATCGCGACAGGGTTTCTAGCACAGATACGCAGTATTTT CASSYDRDRVSSTDTQYF
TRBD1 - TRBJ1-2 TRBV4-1 TGCGCCAGCAGCCAGCCGACAGGGGGGGGTGATCGAAGTGGCTACACCTTC CASSQPTGGGDRSGYTF
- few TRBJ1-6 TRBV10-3 TGTGCCATCAGTGAAGGAAGGGGATATTCACCCCTCCACTTT CAISEGRGYSPLHF
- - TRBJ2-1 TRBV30 TGTGCCTGGAGTGTACTAGGAGAGCGACAGTTCTTC CAWSVLGERQFF
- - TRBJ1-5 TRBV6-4 TGTGCCAGCAGTGCTCAGCCAGATCAGCCCCAGCATTTT CASSAQPDQPQHF
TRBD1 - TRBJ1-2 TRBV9 TGTGCCAGCAGCCAGTCGGACAGGGAAAATGGCTACACCTTC CASSQSDRENGYTF
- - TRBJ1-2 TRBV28 TGTGCCAGCAGCCTCTCCACTGGTGAGAGTGGCTACACCTTC CASSLSTGESGYTF
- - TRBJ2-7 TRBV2 - CASELQRGQYF
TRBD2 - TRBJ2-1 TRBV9 TGTGCCAGCAGCTCCCGGGAAGTAGCGGGCAATGAGCAGTTCTTC CASSSREVAGNEQFF
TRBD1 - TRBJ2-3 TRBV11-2 TGTGCCAGCACCCTGACAGGGACGAGGACAGATACGCAGTATTTT CASTLTGTRTDTQYF
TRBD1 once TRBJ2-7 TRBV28 TGTGCCAGCAGTTGGGGGTGGGGACAGGAGGCCTCCTACGAGCAGTACTTC CASSWGWGQEASYEQYF
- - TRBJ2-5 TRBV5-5 TGTGCCAGCAGCTTTAGAGCGGGAGAGACCCAGTACTTC CASSFRAGETQYF
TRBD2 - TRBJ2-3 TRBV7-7 TGTGCCAGCAGTCCAATGACTAGCGACAGGGATACGCAGTATTTT CASSPMTSDRDTQYF
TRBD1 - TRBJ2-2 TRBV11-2 TGTGCCAGCAGCTCCCGCCCCGGGACAGGGGGCAGGGCCGGGGAGCTGTTTTTT CASSSRPGTGGRAGELFF
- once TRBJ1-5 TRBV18 TGTGCCAGCTCACCACCGGGGGGGCCCCAGCATTTT CASSPPGGPQHF
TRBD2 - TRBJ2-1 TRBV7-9 TGTGCCAGCTTTCCCAGGGAGGGCCTCAATGAGCAGTTCTTC CASFPREGLNEQFF
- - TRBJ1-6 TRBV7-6 TGTGCCAGCAGCCCTGAACAGGGAGAAAATTCACCCCTCCACTTT CASSPEQGENSPLHF
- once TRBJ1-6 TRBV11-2 TGTGCCAGCAGCCCGTTACAGATTAGCTCCTATAATTCACCCCTCCACTTT CASSPLQISSYNSPLHF
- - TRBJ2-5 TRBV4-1 TGCGCCAGCAGCCAAGGGGGGCGGGAGGAGACCCAGTACTTC CASSQGGREETQYF
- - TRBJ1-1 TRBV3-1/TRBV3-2 TGTGCCAGCGCTCCGGGGTCGGACACTGAAGCTTTCTTT CASAPGSDTEAFF
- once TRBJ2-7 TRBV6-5 TGTGCCAGCAGTTACTTGGCTAGCGAAACCTACGAGCAGTACTTC CASSYLASETYEQYF
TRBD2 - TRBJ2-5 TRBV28 TGTGCCAGCAGCCCCACTAGCGGGAGATGGGAGACCCAGTACTTC CASSPTSGRWETQYF
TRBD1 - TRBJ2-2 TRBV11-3 TGTGCCAGCAGCACGGGGACAGGGCCTAACACCGGGGAGCTGTTTTTT CASSTGTGPNTGELFF
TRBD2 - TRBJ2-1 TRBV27 TGTGCCAGCAGTTCGGAGGCTAGCGGGTCCAATGAGCAGTTCTTC CASSSEASGSNEQFF